Sequencing of this T cell receptor beta chain was carried out in a study of Graves' ophthalmopathy and Graves' hyperthyroidism. This clonotype was recorded many times. CDR1 and CDR2 from the germline V gene are SGHVS and FNYEAQ. CDR3 length equals 10 residues. V lost 3 bases and J 3 bases, leaving 0 bases between the germline ends. RNA transcripts provided the template for amplifying TCR beta CDR3 regions. In the first round, RT-PCR was carried out with HTBI primers, and a multiplex PCR formed the second round. TCRdb recomputed calls from the multiplex PCR reads with MiXCR, one row per CDR3 protein. The profile shows fewer than 350,000 distinct CDR3 sequences, roughly a sixth of them singletons.

The J gene is TRBJ2-7, the V gene TRBV7-6, with D hard to call. This clonotype was sampled from an adult man with Graves' ophthalmopathy. Material for sequencing was peripheral blood. CDR3 protein: CASSFYEQYF. CDR3 nucleotide sequence: TGTGCCAGCAGCTTCTACGAGCAGTACTTC. The whole variable domain, remainder taken from reference TRBV7-6 and TRBJ2-7, is GAGVSQSPRYKVTKRGQDVALRCDPISGHVSLYWYRQALGQGPEFLTYFNYEAQQDKSGLPNDRFSAERPEGSISTLTIQRTEQRDSAMYRCASSFYEQYFGPGTRLTVT.